The 5 T cell receptor beta chains in this list originate from one sample, sequenced in a study of radiotherapy plus CTLA-4 blockade in lung cancer. Clones were sequenced by immunoSEQ multiplex PCR, and TCRdb holds only the in-frame ones, with some missing. The sample contains approximately 75,000 clones, roughly 78% of which appear only once. The specimen was peripheral blood, collected from a patient treated with radiotherapy plus ipilimumab. The origin of the receptors is a human donor with non-small cell lung cancer who had a complete response to radiotherapy plus ipilimumab.

DNA of the CDR3: TGTGCCAGCAGTGATCAGGCGGCTAACTATGGCTACACCTTC. Its translation: CASSDQAANYGYTF. This chain connects TRBV2 to TRBJ1-2; D uncertain. This CDR3 has 14 amino acids. Germline V lookup: CDR1 SNHLY, CDR2 FYNNEI. V lost 3 bases and J lost 0, with 8 bases in between.

V usage is TRBV5-6 and J usage is TRBJ1-2, with TRBD1 identical over 7 bases. The CDR3 totals 13 residues. Germline CDR1 SGHDT, CDR2 YYEEEE. V trimming: 4 bases; J trimming: 6 bases; junction bases outside the gene matches: 6. The CDR3: CASSPGQVHGYTF. The CDR3 nucleotides are TGTGCCAGCAGCCCTGGACAGGTCCATGGCTACACCTTC.

V and J are TRBV2 and TRBJ2-3; D not certain. CDR1 is SNHLY, CDR2 FYNNEI, per germline. With 1 base removed from V and 2 bases from J, the gap between germline ends came to 10 bases. The CDR3 runs to 15 residues. The CDR3 DNA sequence: TGTGCCAGCAGTGAAGGACTGCCATACACAGATACGCAGTATTTT. Amino acids: CASSEGLPYTDTQYF.

The chain links TRBV10-3 to TRBJ1-1, with D maybe TRBD1 (5 bases). The ends were cut back, 10 bases at V and 2 bases at J, with 14 bases in the middle. The CDR3 sequence is 13 residues long. The germline V gene encodes CDR1 ENHRY and CDR2 SYGVKD. The CDR3 DNA sequence: TGTGCCACGGCACAAGACAGCAACACTGAAGCTTTCTTT. Residues: CATAQDSNTEAFF.

This rearrangement joins TRBV27 to TRBJ1-3, with no clear D. The CDR3 is 13 residues long. The V gene's germline CDR1 is MNHEY and CDR2 SMNVEV (reference sequence). Deletions cut 6 bases from V and 0 bases from J, with 6 bases between. The CDR3 is CASRRSSGNTIYF. The CDR3 region has the DNA TGTGCCAGCAGGCGGAGCTCTGGAAACACCATATATTTT.